This entry is about one T cell receptor (beta chain). TCR beta library input comprised roughly 2 micrograms of genomic DNA from cryopreserved PBMCs. CDR3 size: 15 residues. Per the germline V gene, CDR1 is SGDLS and CDR2 is YYNGEE. The V and J ends lost 0 bases and 4 bases respectively, with 14 bases between them. The entry originates in a study of cytotoxic CD8 clonotypes in ibrutinib-treated CLL. Sequencing was performed with immunoSEQ multiplex PCR; in TCRdb, only in-frame clones are kept and a portion is missing. Of around 330,000 clones listed, 60% to 80% are singletons. V usage is TRBV9 and J usage is TRBJ2-7, with D possibly matching TRBD2 (5 bases). Sample: PBMCs, taken after 36 months of ibrutinib treatment. This TCR derives from a human donor with chronic lymphocytic leukemia. The CDR3 loop reads CASSVESGLLYEQYF. Written as DNA, the CDR3 is TGTGCCAGCAGCGTAGAGAGCGGTCTCCTTTACGAGCAGTACTTC.